This TCR beta chain appears in the sequencing data of a study of T cell changes during pregnancy in multiple sclerosis. The assay was immunoSEQ multiplex PCR, and TCRdb's table has in-frame clones only and misses some. The table includes about 54,000 clones, about 87% detected once. The V gene's germline CDR1 is SGDLS and CDR2 YYNGEE. V shed 0 bases, J shed 2 bases, and the junction held 3 bases outside the gene matches. This CDR3 region has 15 residues. This TCR came from a female donor with multiple sclerosis, enrolled in a pregnancy study. The chain is built from TRBV9 and TRBJ2-5; TRBD2 matches 8 bases. The sequenced sample was CD4+ T cells from peripheral blood mononuclear cells, obtained in the first trimester of pregnancy. In DNA, the CDR3 is TGTGCCAGCAGCGTAGCGGGGGGGTTACAAGAGACCCAGTACTTC. It is translated as CASSVAGGLQETQYF.